The present T cell receptor beta chain was sequenced within a study of T cell changes during pregnancy in multiple sclerosis. This clone was observed a handful of times. There are 15 residues in the CDR3. CDR1 is MDHEN and CDR2 is SYDVKM in the germline V gene. Trimming removed 4 bases from V and 2 bases from J, with 14 bases in between. TCRdb's copy holds only in-frame clones and misses some; the assay was immunoSEQ multiplex PCR. In the table there are roughly 48,000 clones, 85% to 95% of which are singletons. The sequencing used CD4+ T cells from peripheral blood mononuclear cells, collected in the second trimester of pregnancy. The chain employs TRBV28 and TRBJ1-1; D gene ambiguous. The sequence derives from a female donor in good health, enrolled as a control in a pregnancy study. The CDR3 is CASSSTPGKNTEAFF. Here the CDR3 DNA reads TGTGCCAGCAGTTCGACCCCGGGAAAAAACACTGAAGCTTTCTTT.